A selection of T cell receptor beta chains follows, all from one sample in a study of beta chain features in type 1 diabetes. The repertoire was sequenced with immunoSEQ multiplex PCR; TCRdb's copy has only in-frame clones and lacks some. The sample records under 950,000 clones, 15% to 20% being singletons. The sample taken for sequencing was naive CD4+ T cells from blood. These receptors all stem from a woman aged 18-30 years in good health. Each CDR3 is given with its conserved first and last residue. A D gene is named only where the DNA matches it firmly. Size values are once, few and many counts, or a class for expanded clones, and some rows have none.

d_gene,v_gene,j_gene,abundance,CDR3nt,CDR3aa
TRBD1,TRBV28,TRBJ2-5,NA,TGTGCCAGCAGTACCCCCACAGGGGGCGGGCAAGAGACCCAGTACTTC,CASSTPTGGGQETQYF
NA,TRBV4-1,TRBJ1-4,NA,TGCGCCAGCAGCCTGCTAGCAACTAATGAAAAACTGTTTTTT,CASSLLATNEKLFF
NA,TRBV19,TRBJ2-2,NA,TGTGCCAGTAGGCGCACCGCGAACACCGGGGAGCTGTTTTTT,CASRRTANTGELFF
NA,TRBV7-9,TRBJ2-3,few,TGTGCCAGCAGCCCCGGTCTGGATACGCAGTATTTT,CASSPGLDTQYF
TRBD1,TRBV4-3,TRBJ2-1,few,TGCGCCAGCAGCCAAAACCGGGACAGCCACAATGAGCAGTTCTTC,CASSQNRDSHNEQFF
NA,TRBV19,TRBJ2-7,NA,TGTGCCAGTAGTATTGGGCGGGGTTCCTACGAGCAGTACTTC,CASSIGRGSYEQYF
TRBD2,TRBV9,TRBJ2-1,NA,TGTGCCAGCAGCGTAACTAGCGAGTCTGAGCAGTTCTTC,CASSVTSESEQFF
NA,TRBV7-6,TRBJ1-5,NA,TGTGCCAGCAGCCCCCTCTCGGGCGGGGATCAGCCCCAGCATTTT,CASSPLSGGDQPQHF
TRBD2,TRBV7-2,TRBJ2-7,few,TGTGCCAGCAGCTTATGGGAGGGACCCTACGAGCAGTACTTC,CASSLWEGPYEQYF
TRBD2,TRBV28,TRBJ2-3,few,TGTGCCAGCAGTTTACTGGCGGGAGGGCCGGATACGCAGTATTTT,CASSLLAGGPDTQYF
TRBD1,TRBV18,TRBJ1-2,NA,TGTGCCAGCTCAACTACGGGACAGCAAAGTTTTTATGGCTACACCTTC,CASSTTGQQSFYGYTF
TRBD1,TRBV19,TRBJ2-2,NA,TGTGCCAGTAGTAGATTGGGACAGGGGACGAACACCGGGGAGCTGTTTTTT,CASSRLGQGTNTGELFF
TRBD1,TRBV7-2,TRBJ2-3,few,TGTGCCAGCAGCTTTGGACAGGGCAGGGCAGATACGCAGTATTTT,CASSFGQGRADTQYF
NA,TRBV2,TRBJ2-3,few,TGTGCCAGCAGTCCTGGTCGAGGCCTCCGCACAGATACGCAGTATTTT,CASSPGRGLRTDTQYF
TRBD2,TRBV4-3,TRBJ2-1,NA,TGCGCCAGCAGCCAAGATTGGCTAGCGGGAGCGTCTGAGCAGTTCTTC,CASSQDWLAGASEQFF
TRBD1,TRBV4-1,TRBJ1-5,NA,TGCGCCAGCAGCCGACAGGGTAGCAATCAGCCCCAGCATTTT,CASSRQGSNQPQHF
NA,TRBV7-9,TRBJ2-5,few,TGTGCCAGCAGCTCCATCGGGGACGTCGTTGAGACCCAGTACTTC,CASSSIGDVVETQYF
NA,TRBV18,TRBJ2-1,few,TGTGCCAGCTCATCAGATCGGGGGCGCAATGAGCAGTTCTTC,CASSSDRGRNEQFF
NA,TRBV5-1,TRBJ2-2,few,TGCGCCAGCAGCTGGAGCCGGGACACCGGGGAGCTGTTTTTT,CASSWSRDTGELFF
NA,TRBV7-2,TRBJ2-7,few,TGTGCCAGCAGCTCGATCCGCTACGAGCAGTACTTC,CASSSIRYEQYF
TRBD2,TRBV28,TRBJ2-1,NA,TGTGCCAGCAGTGATAGGACTAGCGGCATTGAGCAGTTCTTC,CASSDRTSGIEQFF
NA,TRBV10-3,TRBJ2-7,NA,TGTGCCATCAGTGGGCAAGACCCCGGGGTATACGAGCAGTACTTC,CAISGQDPGVYEQYF
NA,TRBV29-1,TRBJ2-3,few,TGCAGCGCTGCGGCGACTAGAACAGGGAACACAGATACGCAGTATTTT,CSAAATRTGNTDTQYF
NA,TRBV11-2,TRBJ2-1,few,TGTGCCAGCAGCTTAATTAGGCCGGGGGCTGAGCAGTTCTTC,CASSLIRPGAEQFF
NA,TRBV5-5,TRBJ1-2,NA,TGTGCCAGCAGCTTGGGGGGATTTATCTATGGCTACACCTTC,CASSLGGFIYGYTF
NA,TRBV7-9,TRBJ2-5,NA,TGTGCCAGCAGCTTATCTGGCTGGGCAGGGAAGTATCAAGAGACCCAGTACTTC,CASSLSGWAGKYQETQYF
NA,TRBV15,TRBJ2-7,NA,TGTGCCACCAGCAGAGCCAGCGGGTTAAGCTCCTACGAGCAGTACTTC,CATSRASGLSSYEQYF